This TCR beta chain is from a study of blood T cells in healthy people across ages. The CDR3 totals 15 residues. Germline CDR1 is DFQATT and CDR2 is SNEGSKA (reference sequence). Trimming took 0 bases from V and 1 from J, leaving 10 bases between them. Donors ranged from roughly 6 to 90 years old and were healthy Caucasians in Russia. Peripheral blood, roughly 9.3 milliliters per donor, was collected. The authors ran a second PCR of 7 to 11 cycles using a sample-barcoded 5' primer and a J-beta primer mix. Each TCR beta cDNA got a 12-nucleotide random molecular identifier. TCRdb passed the 5' RACE reads through MiXCR, listing each CDR3 protein once. This repertoire shows more than 1,400,000 distinct CDR3 sequences, about 40% found once; its top ten account for roughly 7.9%.

The chain joins TRBV20-1 to TRBJ1-5, with a weak D call TRBD1 (5 bases). The sequence was obtained from a woman under 30 in good health. Material: blood. CDR3 loop: CSARDGGESNQPQHF. The DNA of the CDR3 is TGCAGTGCTAGAGATGGGGGGGAGAGCAATCAGCCCCAGCATTTT.